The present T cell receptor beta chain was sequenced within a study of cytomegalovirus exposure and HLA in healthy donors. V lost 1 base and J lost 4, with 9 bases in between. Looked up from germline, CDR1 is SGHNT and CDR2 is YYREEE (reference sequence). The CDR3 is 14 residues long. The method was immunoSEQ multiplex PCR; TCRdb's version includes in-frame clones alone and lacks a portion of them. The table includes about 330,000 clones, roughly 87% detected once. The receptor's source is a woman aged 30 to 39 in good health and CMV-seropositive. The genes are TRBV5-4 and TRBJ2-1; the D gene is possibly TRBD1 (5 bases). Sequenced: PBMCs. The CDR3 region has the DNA TGTGCCAGCAGCTTGTTACAGGATTACAATGAGCAGTTCTTC. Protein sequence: CASSLLQDYNEQFF.